Listed here are 10 T cell receptor beta chains from one sample, sequenced in a study of blood T cell repertoires in COVID-19. The data were produced by immunoSEQ multiplex PCR, yet TCRdb's version contains in-frame clones alone and is incomplete. The table lists some 290,000 clones, 86% of them singletons. Source material: peripheral blood. These receptors originate from a man between 18 and 29 years old with active or convalescent COVID-19.

The gene calls are TRBV2 and TRBJ1-2; no definite D call. V lost 4 bases and J 6 bases, leaving 12 bases between the germline ends. The CDR3 spans 13 residues. Germline CDR1 reads SNHLY; CDR2 reads FYNNEI. The CDR3 loop is CASSVTGSDGYTF. The DNA of the CDR3 is TGTGCCAGCAGTGTGACGGGGAGTGATGGCTACACCTTC.

This chain joins TRBV27 and TRBJ2-3, with D possibly matching TRBD2 (6 bases). Looked up from germline, CDR1 is MNHEY and CDR2 is SMNVEV (reference sequence). V gave up 6 bases and J gave up 5 bases, with 15 bases separating them. CDR3 length: 14 residues. The DNA of the CDR3 is TGTGCCAGCAGACCGGGACTGAGACTAGATACGCAGTATTTT. Amino acids: CASRPGLRLDTQYF.

The V gene is TRBV4-3, the J gene TRBJ2-1; 14 positions agree with TRBD2. V dropped 3 bases and J dropped 6; count of bases not matched to a gene: 19. This CDR3 spans 21 amino acids. The germline V gene has CDR1 LGHNA and CDR2 YSLEER. CDR3 loop: CASSQVYLGTSGSYWANEQFF. The CDR3 region has the DNA TGCGCCAGCAGCCAGGTCTATCTAGGGACTAGCGGGAGTTACTGGGCCAATGAGCAGTTCTTC.

The chain uses TRBV6-5 and TRBJ1-2; 8 bases line up with TRBD1. Per germline, CDR1 MNHEY and CDR2 SVGAGI. The CDR3 length is 14 residues. The V and J ends lost 6 bases and 4 bases, in that order; junction bases with no gene match: 7. In DNA, the CDR3 is TGTGCCAGCAGCCGAGGACAGGGCGGCTATGGCTACACCTTC. Translation gives CASSRGQGGYGYTF.

CDR3 protein: CASSYTGLARETQYF. DNA of the CDR3: TGTGCCAGCAGTTATACCGGACTAGCAAGGGAGACCCAGTACTTC. This rearrangement joins TRBV6-2 or TRBV6-3 to TRBJ2-5; 8 bases map to TRBD2. CDR1 and CDR2 from the germline V gene are MNHEY and SVGEGT. Trimming cost V 3 bases and J 5 bases; bases outside gene matches: 8. CDR3 size: 15 residues.

The rearrangement links TRBV4-2 to TRBJ1-2, with D possibly being TRBD1 (6 bases). CDR1 is LGHNA, CDR2 YNFKEQ, per germline. V lost 1 base to trimming and J lost 7 bases, with 13 bases between them. CDR3 size: 14 residues. The DNA of the CDR3 is TGTGCCAGCAGCCAAGCGTTGACAGGCAGTGGCTACACCTTC. The encoded protein is CASSQALTGSGYTF.

This chain uses TRBV6-2 or TRBV6-3 with TRBJ2-5; 13 bases fit TRBD2. The CDR3 is 15 residues long. V lost 5 bases to trimming and J lost 1 base; unmatched junction nucleotides: 1. Germline lookup yields CDR1 MNHEY and CDR2 SVGEGT. CDR3 in DNA: TGTGCCAGCAGTGGACTAGCGGGGGCCCAAGAGACCCAGTACTTC. Translating gives CASSGLAGAQETQYF.

CDR3 residues: CASSWDISYEQYF. CDR3 in DNA: TGCGCCAGCAGCTGGGACATTTCCTACGAGCAGTACTTC. This chain connects TRBV5-1 to TRBJ2-7; D is perhaps TRBD1 (6 bases). V lost 3 bases to trimming and J lost 1 base, with 8 bases between them. Looked up from germline, CDR1 is SGHRS and CDR2 is YFSETQ. The length of the CDR3 is 13 residues.

The chain combines TRBV2 with TRBJ2-7; D unresolved. CDR1 SNHLY and CDR2 FYNNEI come from the germline V gene. The CDR3 loop spans 14 amino acids. The V end lost 2 bases, the J end lost 2 bases, and 10 bases lay between the germline ends. CDR3 sequence: CASSEFPSTYEQYF. As DNA, the CDR3 is TGTGCCAGCAGTGAATTCCCCTCTACCTACGAGCAGTACTTC. Supplemented by reference TRBV2 and TRBJ2-7, the full variable domain reads EPEVTQTPSHQVTQMGQEVILRCVPISNHLYFYWYRQILGQKVEFLVSFYNNEISEKSEIFDDQFSVERPDGSNFTLKIRSTKLEDSAMYFCASSEFPSTYEQYFGPGTRLTVT.

V usage is TRBV16 and J usage is TRBJ1-1; D not certain. Germline CDR1 reads KGHSY; CDR2 reads FQNENV. V was clipped by 0 bases and J by 2 bases, with 7 bases between them. CDR3 size: 14 residues. In DNA form, the CDR3 reads TGTGCCAGCAGCCAATCGCGGGTAAACACTGAAGCTTTCTTT. Amino acid sequence: CASSQSRVNTEAFF.